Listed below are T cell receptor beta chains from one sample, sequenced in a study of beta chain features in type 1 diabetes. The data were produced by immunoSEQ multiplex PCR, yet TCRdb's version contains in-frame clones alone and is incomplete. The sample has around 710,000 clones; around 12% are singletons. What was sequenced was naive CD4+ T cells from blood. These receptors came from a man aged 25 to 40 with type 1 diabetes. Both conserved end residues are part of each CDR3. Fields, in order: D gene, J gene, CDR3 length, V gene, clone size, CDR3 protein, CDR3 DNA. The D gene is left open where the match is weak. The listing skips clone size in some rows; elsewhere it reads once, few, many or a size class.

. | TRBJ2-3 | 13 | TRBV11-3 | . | CASSYRATDTQYF | TGTGCCAGCAGCTACAGGGCAACAGATACGCAGTATTTT
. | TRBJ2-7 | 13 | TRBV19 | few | CASSIAQTYEQYF | TGTGCCAGTAGTATAGCACAGACCTACGAGCAGTACTTC
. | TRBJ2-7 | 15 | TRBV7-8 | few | CASSPGAGVSYEQYF | TGTGCCAGCAGCCCCGGAGCTGGGGTGTCCTACGAGCAGTACTTC
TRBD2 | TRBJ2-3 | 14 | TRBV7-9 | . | CASSLGLSTDTQYF | TGTGCCAGCAGCCTGGGACTAAGCACAGATACGCAGTATTTT
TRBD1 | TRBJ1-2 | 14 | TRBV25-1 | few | CASSDWDRAYGYTF | TGTGCCAGCAGTGATTGGGACAGAGCCTATGGCTACACCTTC
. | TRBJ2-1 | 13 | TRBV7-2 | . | CASSLDNYNEQFF | TGTGCCAGCAGCTTAGACAATTACAATGAGCAGTTCTTC
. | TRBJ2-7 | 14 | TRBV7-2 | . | CASSLDGATYEQYF | TGTGCCAGCAGCTTAGACGGGGCAACCTACGAGCAGTACTTC
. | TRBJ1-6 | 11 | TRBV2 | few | CASSNNSPLHF | TGTGCCAGCAGTAATAATTCACCCCTCCACTTT
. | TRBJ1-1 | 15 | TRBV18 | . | CASSPHRDANTEAFF | TGTGCCAGCTCACCACACCGGGACGCGAACACTGAAGCTTTCTTT
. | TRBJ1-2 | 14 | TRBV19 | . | CASSKSGDGYGYTF | TGTGCCAGTAGTAAATCGGGAGACGGATATGGCTACACCTTC
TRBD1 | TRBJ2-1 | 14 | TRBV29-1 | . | CSAPGTGKYNEQFF | TGCAGCGCTCCAGGGACAGGGAAATACAATGAGCAGTTCTTC
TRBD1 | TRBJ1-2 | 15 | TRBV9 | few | CASSAGTGGTYGYTF | TGTGCCAGCAGCGCGGGGACAGGCGGAACCTATGGCTACACCTTC
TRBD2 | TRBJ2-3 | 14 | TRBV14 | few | CASSAPGTSVRQYF | TGTGCCAGCAGCGCTCCCGGGACTAGCGTCAGGCAGTATTTT
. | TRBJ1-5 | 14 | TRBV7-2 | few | CASRIVAGDQPQHF | TGTGCCAGCAGAATAGTGGCAGGGGATCAGCCCCAGCATTTT
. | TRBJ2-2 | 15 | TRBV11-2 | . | CASSTRTEGTGELFF | TGTGCCAGCAGCACACGGACAGAAGGGACCGGGGAGCTGTTTTTT
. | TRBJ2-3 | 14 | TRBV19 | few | CASIEDQGPFTQYF | TGTGCCAGTATCGAGGATCAGGGCCCTTTTACGCAGTATTTT
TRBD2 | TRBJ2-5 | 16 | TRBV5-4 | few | CASSLVLAGGKETQYF | TGTGCCAGCAGCTTGGTACTAGCGGGGGGAAAAGAGACCCAGTACTTC
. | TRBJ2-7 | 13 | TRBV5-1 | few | CASRQISPYEQYF | TGCGCCAGTAGACAGATTTCGCCCTACGAGCAGTACTTC
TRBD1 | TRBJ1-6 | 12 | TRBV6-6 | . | CASSESGTGTFF | TGTGCCAGCAGTGAGTCCGGGACAGGGACTTTCTTT
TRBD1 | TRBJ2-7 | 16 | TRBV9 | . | CASSVEDREFSYEQYF | TGTGCCAGCAGCGTAGAAGACAGGGAGTTCTCCTACGAGCAGTACTTC
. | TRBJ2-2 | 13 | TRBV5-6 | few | CASSIGLAGELFF | TGTGCCAGCAGCATTGGACTGGCCGGGGAGCTGTTTTTT
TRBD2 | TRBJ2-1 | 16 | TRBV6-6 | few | CASSPSSGGAYNEQFF | TGTGCCAGCAGCCCATCTAGCGGGGGGGCCTACAATGAGCAGTTCTTC
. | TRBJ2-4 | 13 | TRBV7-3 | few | CASSSSERGIQYF | TGTGCCAGCAGCTCCTCCGAGAGGGGCATTCAGTACTTC
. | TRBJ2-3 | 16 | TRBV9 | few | CASSPGTLVSTDTQYF | TGTGCCAGCAGCCCCGGGACCCTCGTGAGTACAGATACGCAGTATTTT
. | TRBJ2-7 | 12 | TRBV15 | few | CATSRAHYEQYF | TGTGCCACCAGCAGGGCCCACTACGAGCAGTACTTC
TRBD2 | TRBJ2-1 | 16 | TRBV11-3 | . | CASSGRLAGSYNEQFF | TGTGCCAGCAGCGGCCGACTAGCGGGGTCCTACAATGAGCAGTTCTTC
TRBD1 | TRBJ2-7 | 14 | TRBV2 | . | CASRSGTGTYEQYF | TGTGCCAGCAGGTCCGGGACAGGGACCTACGAGCAGTACTTC
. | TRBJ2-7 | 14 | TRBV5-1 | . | CASSLERMTYEQYF | TGCGCCAGCAGCTTGGAGAGGATGACCTACGAGCAGTACTTC
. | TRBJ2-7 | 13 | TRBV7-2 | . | CASNLVADYEQYF | TGTGCCAGCAACTTAGTGGCAGACTACGAGCAGTACTTC
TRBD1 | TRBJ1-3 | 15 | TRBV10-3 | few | CAISGRRGQGNTIYF | TGTGCCATCAGTGGCCGGAGGGGACAGGGCAACACCATATATTTT
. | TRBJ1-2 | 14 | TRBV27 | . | CASSRGGIHYGYTF | TGTGCCAGCAGCCGCGGGGGCATTCACTATGGCTACACCTTC
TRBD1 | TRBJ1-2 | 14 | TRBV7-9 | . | CASSLGDRAYGYTF | TGTGCCAGCAGCTTAGGGGACAGGGCCTATGGCTACACCTTC
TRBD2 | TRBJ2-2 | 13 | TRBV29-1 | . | CSASGGGTGELFF | TGCAGCGCTAGCGGGGGGGGCACCGGGGAGCTGTTTTTT
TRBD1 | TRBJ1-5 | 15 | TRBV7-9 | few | CASSLGGTGNQPQHF | TGTGCCAGCAGCTTAGGGGGGACAGGGAATCAGCCCCAGCATTTT
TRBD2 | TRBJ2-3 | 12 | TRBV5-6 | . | CASSPGLAAQYF | TGTGCCAGCAGCCCGGGACTAGCAGCGCAGTATTTT
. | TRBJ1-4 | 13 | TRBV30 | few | CAWSQRLNEKLFF | TGTGCCTGGAGTCAAAGACTTAATGAAAAACTGTTTTTT
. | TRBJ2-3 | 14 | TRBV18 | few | CASSPAESTDTQYF | TGTGCCAGCTCACCTGCCGAAAGCACAGATACGCAGTATTTT
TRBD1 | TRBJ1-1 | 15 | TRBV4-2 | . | CASSQLTGANTEAFF | TGTGCCAGCAGCCAACTAACAGGGGCGAACACTGAAGCTTTCTTT
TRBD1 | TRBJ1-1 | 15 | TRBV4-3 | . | CASSPTGAKNTEAFF | TGCGCCAGCAGCCCTACAGGGGCCAAGAACACTGAAGCTTTCTTT
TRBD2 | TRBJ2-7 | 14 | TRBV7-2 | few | CASSLERGSYEQYF | TGTGCCAGCAGCCTAGAGCGGGGATCCTACGAGCAGTACTTC
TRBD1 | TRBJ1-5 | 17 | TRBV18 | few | CASSLGTGVRGNQPQHF | TGTGCCAGCTCACTAGGGACAGGGGTGCGAGGCAATCAGCCCCAGCATTTT
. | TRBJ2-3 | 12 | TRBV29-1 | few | CSALPYTDTQYF | TGCAGCGCTTTGCCATATACAGATACGCAGTATTTT
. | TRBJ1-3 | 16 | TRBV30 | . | CAWSLRRGHAGNTIYF | TGTGCCTGGAGTCTCCGGAGGGGACACGCTGGAAACACCATATATTTT
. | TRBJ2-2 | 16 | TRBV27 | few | CASRNGAGRDTGELFF | TGTGCCAGTCGCAACGGGGCCGGTCGTGACACCGGGGAGCTGTTTTTT
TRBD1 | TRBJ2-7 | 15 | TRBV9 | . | CASSVVGTGGGEQYF | TGTGCCAGCAGCGTAGTGGGGACAGGGGGCGGCGAGCAGTACTTC
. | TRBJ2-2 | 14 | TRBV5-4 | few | CASSLPLGIGELFF | TGTGCCAGCAGCTTGCCGTTAGGAATCGGGGAGCTGTTTTTT
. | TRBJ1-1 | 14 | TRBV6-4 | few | CASSPSGTEAKAFF | TGTGCCAGCAGTCCCTCCGGGACGGAGGCCAAGGCTTTCTTT
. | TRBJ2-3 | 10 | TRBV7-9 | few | CASTTDTQYF | TGTGCCAGCACAACAGATACGCAGTATTTT
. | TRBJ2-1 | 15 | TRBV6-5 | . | CASSYYTGTHNEQFF | TGTGCCAGCAGTTACTACACAGGGACCCACAATGAGCAGTTCTTC
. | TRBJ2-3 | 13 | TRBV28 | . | CASSSQGIYTQYF | TGTGCCAGCAGTTCTCAGGGGATCTATACGCAGTATTTT
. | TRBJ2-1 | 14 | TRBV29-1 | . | CSVGPGISYNEQFF | TGCAGCGTTGGCCCGGGGATTTCCTACAATGAGCAGTTCTTC
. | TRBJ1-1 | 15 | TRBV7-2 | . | CASSLVGGLGTEAFF | TGTGCCAGCAGCTTAGTCGGGGGGCTGGGCACTGAAGCTTTCTTT